A single sample is the source of the 24 T cell receptor beta chains below, sequenced in a study of blood T cell repertoires in COVID-19 (dated by TCRdb to 2020 to 2022). Preparation of the library involved the immunoSEQ multiplex PCR assay. Not all clones reach the TCRdb copy of this immuneACCESS table, which keeps in-frame sequences only. Checked studies attribute under half of the gap to unresolved V genes and leave the rest unexplained. The table for this sample lists some 40,000 clones; 60% to 80% of them were counted only once. The top ten clonotypes cover 15% to 20% of the sample. The sequenced material came from peripheral blood. These receptors came from a man between 65 and 85 years old with acute or convalescent COVID-19.

The gene calls are TRBV6-2 or TRBV6-3 and TRBJ2-7; D possibly corresponds to TRBD1 (7 bases). Germline values: CDR1 MNHEY, CDR2 SVGEGT. Trimming took 4 bases from V and 5 from J, leaving 21 bases between them. The CDR3 length is 16 residues. DNA for the CDR3: TGTGCCAGCAGTTCTCGCGGGGCAGGGGGTCTGAACGAGCAGTACTTC. Translated, it gives CASSSRGAGGLNEQYF.

The chain uses TRBV6-1 and TRBJ1-2, with 7 bases lining up with TRBD1. Germline CDR1 and CDR2: MNHNS and SASEGT. The V and J ends lost 1 base and 4 bases, in that order; junction bases with no gene match: 9. The CDR3 spans 16 residues. Written as DNA, the CDR3 is TGTGCCAGCAGTGAAGTCGGGGGACAGAACATCTATGGCTACACCTTC. This encodes CASSEVGGQNIYGYTF.

The chain couples TRBV4-1 to TRBJ1-2, with D possibly matching TRBD1 (5 bases). V was shortened by 0 bases and J by 4 bases, with 12 bases between the two germline ends. This CDR3 has 15 residues. The germline V gene has CDR1 MGHRA and CDR2 YSYEKL. This chain's CDR3 is CASSQEMTVTYGYTF. In nucleotides, the CDR3 is TGCGCCAGCAGCCAAGAAATGACAGTTACCTATGGCTACACCTTC.

The chain carries TRBV5-1 and TRBJ2-7; a possible D gene is TRBD1 (6 bases). CDR3 length: 13 amino acids. Germline V gives CDR1 SGHRS, CDR2 YFSETQ. Trimming left V 1 base short and J 2 bases short, with 7 bases between. The CDR3: CASSLTGTYEQYF. CDR3 bases: TGCGCCAGCAGCTTGACAGGGACCTACGAGCAGTACTTC.

The CDR3 bases are TGTGCCAGCACCCTGACTAGCGGGGGGGCCTTACCAGATACGCAGTATTTT. Residues: CASTLTSGGALPDTQYF. The rearrangement uses TRBV5-6 and TRBJ2-3; 14 positions match TRBD2. This CDR3 comprises 17 residues. Trimming took 6 bases from V and 4 from J; bases not matched to a gene: 10. Germline V gene sequence: CDR1 SGHDT, CDR2 YYEEEE.

V gene TRBV7-9 combines with J gene TRBJ2-3, with TRBD1 identical over 7 bases. The V segment lost 3 bases and the J segment 8 bases; nucleotides outside the gene matches: 8. Germline lookup yields CDR1 SEHNR and CDR2 FQNEAQ (reference sequence). The CDR3 totals 14 residues. CDR3 loop: CASSLRQGSGTQYF. For the CDR3, the DNA is TGTGCCAGCAGCTTGAGACAGGGATCGGGTACGCAGTATTTT.

The chain has TRBV6-2 or TRBV6-3 and TRBJ2-7, with D possibly matching TRBD1 (6 bases). V lost 1 base, J lost 3 bases, and 10 bases lay in between. Germline CDR1 MNHEY, CDR2 SVGEGT. The CDR3 sequence is 14 residues long. CDR3 in amino acids: CASSYWDNRYEQYF. The CDR3 nucleotides read TGTGCCAGCAGTTACTGGGACAATCGCTACGAGCAGTACTTC.

The chain recombines TRBV5-1 with TRBJ2-7, with 9 positions matching TRBD1. Germline V CDR1 and CDR2: SGHRS, YFSETQ. This CDR3 is built from 15 residues. The ends lost 0 bases at V and 5 bases at J; junction bases unmatched: 6. This CDR3 reads CASSLVGQGTDEQYF. The CDR3 nucleotides are TGCGCCAGCAGCTTGGTGGGACAGGGTACCGACGAGCAGTACTTC.

The chain combines TRBV6-1 with TRBJ1-2; 8 bases match TRBD1. Germline CDR1 is MNHNS and CDR2 is SASEGT. The CDR3 length is 15 residues. Trimming removed 3 bases from V and 0 bases from J; junction bases left unmatched: 3. The CDR3 sequence: CASSDWTGPNYGYTF. The CDR3 bases are TGTGCCAGCAGTGATTGGACAGGGCCTAACTATGGCTACACCTTC.

The genes are TRBV18 and TRBJ1-3; TRBD1 might be the D (5 bases). Trimming left V 6 bases short and J 1 base short, with 16 bases between. Germline-derived CDR1 and CDR2 are KGHSH and LQKENI. The length of the CDR3 is 16 residues. CDR3: CASSARTGLSGNTIYF. The CDR3 nucleotides read TGTGCCAGCTCCGCCCGTACAGGTTTATCTGGAAACACCATATATTTT.

Concerning this clone: This may be a read error: a much more frequent sequence differs by one nucleotide. Other DNA sequences in the sample encode the same CDR3. V and J are TRBV4-1 and TRBJ1-2; weak D call: TRBD1 (5 bases). In germline, CDR1 is MGHRA, CDR2 YSYEKL. The length of the CDR3 is 16 residues. In nucleotides, the CDR3 is TGCGCCAGCAGCCAAGAAGGGGAGGGTCTTAACTATGGCTATACCTTC. This sequence encodes CASSQEGEGLNYGYTF.

V usage is TRBV4-2 and J usage is TRBJ1-1; D is unclear. The CDR3 has 13 amino acids. Germline V gives CDR1 LGHNA, CDR2 YNFKEQ. Between the trimmed V and J ends, which lost 4 bases and 1 base, there was a span of 7 bases. Written as DNA, the CDR3 is TGTGCCAGCAGCCGTCCAGAGAACACTGAAGCTTTCTTT. Translating gives CASSRPENTEAFF.

The chain links TRBV9 to TRBJ2-5, with 9 positions matching TRBD1. The J segment lost 6 bases and the V segment lost 3 bases, leaving 9 bases of the junction unmatched. The germline CDR1 and CDR2 sequences are SGDLS and YYNGEE. The CDR3 is 15 residues long. The CDR3 DNA follows: TGTGCCAGCAGCGACAACCCCGGGACAGGGCAGACCCAGTACTTC. It codes for CASSDNPGTGQTQYF.

The V gene is TRBV30, the J gene TRBJ1-2; D possibly corresponds to TRBD1 (6 bases). The ends were cut back, 2 bases at V and 3 bases at J, with 10 bases in the middle. Germline assignment: CDR1 GTSNPN and CDR2 SVGIG (reference sequence). The CDR3 totals 13 residues. CDR3 residues: CAWSRTGHYGYTF. The CDR3 nucleotides read TGTGCCTGGAGTAGAACAGGGCACTATGGCTACACCTTC.

CDR3 sequence: CASSLSGANSNEQFF. The CDR3 DNA is TGTGCCAGCAGCCTTAGCGGAGCCAACTCAAATGAGCAGTTCTTC. V and J are TRBV7-2 and TRBJ2-1, with D tentatively TRBD2 (6 bases). The CDR3 covers 15 residues. CDR1 is SGHTA, CDR2 FQGNSA, per germline. Trimming took off 5 bases at V and 7 bases at J, with 18 bases between the two ends.

The V call is TRBV10-2, the J call TRBJ1-2; the D is unclear. V lost 5 bases and J lost 8, with 12 bases in between. Germline CDR1 WSHSY, CDR2 SAAADI. This CDR3 has 12 residues. Written as DNA, the CDR3 is TGCGCCAGCAGTTATCCCACGGGGGGCTACACCTTC. It translates to CASSYPTGGYTF.

The CDR3 DNA reads TGCGCCAGCAAAAGACTAGCGGGGGGCCGACAAGAGACCCAGTACTTC. This translates into CASKRLAGGRQETQYF. V gene TRBV5-1 combines with J gene TRBJ2-5; 13 positions match TRBD2. The CDR3 is made up of 16 amino acids. The J segment lost 2 bases and the V segment lost 6 bases, leaving 7 bases of the junction unmatched. Germline CDR1 SGHRS, CDR2 YFSETQ.

This clone showed up just a few times. CDR3 sequence: CASSQSGGHEQYF. The CDR3 region has the DNA TGTGCCAGCAGCCAATCAGGGGGCCACGAGCAGTACTTC. This chain connects TRBV3-1 (or the pseudogene TRBV3-2) to TRBJ2-7; 8 nucleotides match TRBD1. Per germline, CDR1 LGHDT and CDR2 YNNKEL (reference sequence). Trimming cost V 2 bases and J 5 bases; bases outside gene matches: 2. This CDR3 is built from 13 residues.

A single count supports this clone. V gene TRBV7-2 combines with J gene TRBJ2-3; the match to TRBD2 covers 11 bases. This CDR3 comprises 16 residues. Germline V CDR1 and CDR2: SGHTA, FQGNSA. The V segment lost 1 base and the J segment 3 bases; nucleotides outside the gene matches: 3. CDR3 loop: CASSLDIAGGTDTQYF. CDR3 nucleotide sequence: TGTGCCAGCAGCTTAGATATAGCGGGGGGGACAGATACGCAGTATTTT.

This clone has only one observation. The CDR3 protein is CASSLGQYNQPQHF. DNA for the CDR3: TGTGCCAGCAGCTTGGGACAATACAATCAGCCCCAGCATTTT. The genes are TRBV5-6 and TRBJ1-5; D not certain. V was pared by 0 bases and J by 3 bases, with 7 bases between. The CDR3 spans 14 residues. The germline gives CDR1 SGHDT, CDR2 YYEEEE.

V is TRBV2 and J is TRBJ2-7; TRBD2 agrees at 12 bases. V lost 4 bases to trimming and J lost 0 bases; unmatched junction nucleotides: 1. Germline-derived CDR1 and CDR2 are SNHLY and FYNNEI. CDR3 length: 15 amino acids. DNA for the CDR3: TGTGCCAGCAGTGGACTAGCGGGGGCCTCCTACGAGCAGTACTTC. As protein: CASSGLAGASYEQYF.

CDR3 loop: CAVWRGEETQYF. The CDR3 DNA follows: TGTGCCGTCTGGCGGGGGGAAGAGACCCAGTACTTC. V gene TRBV24-1 combines with J gene TRBJ2-5; TRBD2 matches 8 bases. The junction had 5 bases not matched to a gene; V was cut back by 12 bases and J by 3 bases. This CDR3 has 12 amino acids. Germline V gene data show CDR1 as KGHDR and CDR2 as SFDVKD.

This rearrangement joins TRBV30 to TRBJ2-6; D remains ambiguous. CDR3 size: 13 residues. Germline V gene sequence: CDR1 GTSNPN, CDR2 SVGIG (reference sequence). With 8 bases removed from V and 0 bases from J, the gap between germline ends came to 8 bases. The CDR3 nucleotides read TGTGCCCGCGAGGTCTCTGGGGCCAACGTCCTGACTTTC. Amino acids: CAREVSGANVLTF.

The genes are TRBV6-5 and TRBJ1-2, with TRBD1 matching 12 bases. V shed 5 bases, J shed 6 bases, and the junction held 7 bases outside the gene matches. The CDR3 contains 15 residues. The germline CDR1 and CDR2 sequences are MNHEY and SVGAGI. As DNA, the CDR3 is TGTGCCAGCAGTCCCGGGACAGGGGGCGTAGATGGCTACACCTTC. Its translation is CASSPGTGGVDGYTF.